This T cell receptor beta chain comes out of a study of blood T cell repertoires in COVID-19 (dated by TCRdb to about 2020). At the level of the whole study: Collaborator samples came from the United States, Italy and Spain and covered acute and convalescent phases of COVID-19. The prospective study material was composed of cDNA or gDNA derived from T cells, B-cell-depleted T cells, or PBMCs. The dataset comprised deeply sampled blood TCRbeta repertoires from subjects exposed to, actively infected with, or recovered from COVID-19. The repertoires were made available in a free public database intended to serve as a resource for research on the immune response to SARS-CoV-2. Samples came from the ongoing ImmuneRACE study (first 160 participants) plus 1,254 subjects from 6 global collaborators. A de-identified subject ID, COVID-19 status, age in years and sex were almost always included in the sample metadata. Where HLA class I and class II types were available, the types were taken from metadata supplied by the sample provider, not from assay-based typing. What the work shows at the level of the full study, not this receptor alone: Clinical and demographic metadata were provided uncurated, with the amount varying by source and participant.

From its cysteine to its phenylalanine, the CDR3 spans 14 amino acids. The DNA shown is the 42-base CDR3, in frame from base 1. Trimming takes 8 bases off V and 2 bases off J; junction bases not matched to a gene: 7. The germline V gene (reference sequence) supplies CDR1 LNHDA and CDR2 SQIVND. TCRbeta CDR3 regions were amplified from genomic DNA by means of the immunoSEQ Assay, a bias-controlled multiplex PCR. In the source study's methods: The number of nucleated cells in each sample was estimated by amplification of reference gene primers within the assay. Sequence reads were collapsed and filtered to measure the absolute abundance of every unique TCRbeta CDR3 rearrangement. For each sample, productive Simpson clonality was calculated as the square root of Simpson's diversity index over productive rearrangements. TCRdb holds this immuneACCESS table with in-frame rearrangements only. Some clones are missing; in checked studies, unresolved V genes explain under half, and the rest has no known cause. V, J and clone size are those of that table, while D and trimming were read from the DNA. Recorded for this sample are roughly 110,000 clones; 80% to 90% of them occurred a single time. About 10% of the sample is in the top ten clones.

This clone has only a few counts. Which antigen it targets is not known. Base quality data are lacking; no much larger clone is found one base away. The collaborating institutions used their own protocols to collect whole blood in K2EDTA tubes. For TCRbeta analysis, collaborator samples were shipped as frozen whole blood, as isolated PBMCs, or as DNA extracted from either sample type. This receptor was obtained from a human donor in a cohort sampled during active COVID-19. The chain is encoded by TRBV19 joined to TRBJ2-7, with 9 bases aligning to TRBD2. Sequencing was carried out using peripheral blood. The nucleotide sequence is TGTGCCAGTGGCCCGACTAGCGGCACCTACGAGCAGTACTTC. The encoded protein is CASGPTSGTYEQYF.